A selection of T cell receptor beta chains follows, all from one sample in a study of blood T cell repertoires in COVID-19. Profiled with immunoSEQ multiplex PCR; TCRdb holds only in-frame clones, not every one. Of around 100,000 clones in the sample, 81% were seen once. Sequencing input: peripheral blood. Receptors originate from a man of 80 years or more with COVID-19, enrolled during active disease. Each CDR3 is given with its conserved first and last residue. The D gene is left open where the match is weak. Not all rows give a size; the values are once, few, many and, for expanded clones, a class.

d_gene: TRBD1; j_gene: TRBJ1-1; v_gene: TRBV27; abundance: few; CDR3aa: CASSRRTGAGNTEAFF; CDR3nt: TGTGCCAGCAGTCGCCGGACAGGGGCCGGGAACACTGAAGCTTTCTTT
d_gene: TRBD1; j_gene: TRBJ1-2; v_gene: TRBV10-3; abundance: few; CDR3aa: CAITSDRGYGYTF; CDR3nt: TGTGCCATCACTTCTGACAGGGGATATGGCTACACCTTC
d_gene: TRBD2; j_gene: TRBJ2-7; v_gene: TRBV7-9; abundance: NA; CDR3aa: CASSLGLAAYEQYF; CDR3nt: TGTGCCAGCAGCTTGGGACTAGCGGCATACGAGCAGTACTTC
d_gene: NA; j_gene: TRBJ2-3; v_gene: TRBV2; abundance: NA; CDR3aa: CASEGGGTDTQYF; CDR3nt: TGTGCCAGCGAAGGCGGGGGCACAGATACGCAGTATTTT
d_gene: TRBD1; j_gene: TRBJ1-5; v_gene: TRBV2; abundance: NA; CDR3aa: CASRQGAKNQPQHF; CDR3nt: TGTGCCAGCAGGCAGGGGGCAAAAAATCAGCCCCAGCATTTT
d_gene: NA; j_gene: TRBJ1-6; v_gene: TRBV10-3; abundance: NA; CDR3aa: CAISENRQGYNSPLHF; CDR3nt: TGTGCCATCAGTGAGAATCGTCAGGGCTATAATTCACCCCTCCACTTT
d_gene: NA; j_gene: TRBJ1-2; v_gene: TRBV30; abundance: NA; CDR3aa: CAWRENRAPYGYTF; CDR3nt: TGTGCCTGGAGGGAGAACAGGGCCCCATATGGCTACACCTTC
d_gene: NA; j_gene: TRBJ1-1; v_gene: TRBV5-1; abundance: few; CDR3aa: CASSSSTGSNTEAFF; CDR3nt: TGCGCCAGCAGTTCTTCCACGGGTTCGAACACTGAAGCTTTCTTT
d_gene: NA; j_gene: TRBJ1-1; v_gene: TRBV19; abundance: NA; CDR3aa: CASSIAGASRWNSEAFF; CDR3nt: TGTGCCAGTAGTATTGCGGGGGCTTCAAGGTGGAACTCTGAAGCTTTCTTT
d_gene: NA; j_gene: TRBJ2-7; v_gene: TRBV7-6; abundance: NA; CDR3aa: CASSLGAGRYEQYF; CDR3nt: TGTGCCAGCAGCTTAGGAGCGGGTCGATACGAGCAGTACTTC
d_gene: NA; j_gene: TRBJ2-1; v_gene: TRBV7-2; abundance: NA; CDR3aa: CASSLGRNNEQFF; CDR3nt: TGTGCCAGCAGCTTAGGGAGGAACAATGAGCAGTTCTTC
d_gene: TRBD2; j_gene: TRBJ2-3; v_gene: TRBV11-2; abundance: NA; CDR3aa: CASSTQDSGRASTDTQYF; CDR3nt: TGTGCCAGCAGCACCCAGGATAGCGGGAGGGCTAGCACAGATACGCAGTATTTT
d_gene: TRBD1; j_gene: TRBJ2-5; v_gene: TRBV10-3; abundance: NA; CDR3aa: CATVKGQSQETQYF; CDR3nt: TGTGCCACCGTCAAGGGACAGTCTCAAGAGACCCAGTACTTC
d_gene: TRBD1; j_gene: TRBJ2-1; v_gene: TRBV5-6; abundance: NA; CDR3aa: CASSLDRGLGEQFF; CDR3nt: TGTGCCAGCAGCTTGGACAGGGGGCTTGGGGAGCAGTTCTTC
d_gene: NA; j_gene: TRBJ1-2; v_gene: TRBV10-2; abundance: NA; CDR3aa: CASSESIGLYGYTF; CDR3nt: TGCGCCAGCAGTGAGTCTATAGGACTCTATGGCTACACCTTC
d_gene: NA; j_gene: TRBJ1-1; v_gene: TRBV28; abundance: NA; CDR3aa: CASRPGENTEAFF; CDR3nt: TGTGCCAGCAGGCCAGGGGAGAACACTGAAGCTTTCTTT
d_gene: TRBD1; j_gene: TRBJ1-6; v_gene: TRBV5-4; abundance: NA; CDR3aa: CASSSTGDPSSYNSPLHF; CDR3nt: TGTGCCAGCAGCTCGACAGGGGACCCGAGCTCCTATAATTCACCCCTCCACTTT
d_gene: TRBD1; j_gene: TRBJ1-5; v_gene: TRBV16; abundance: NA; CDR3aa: CASSQSETGRPSTQHF; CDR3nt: TGTGCCAGCAGCCAATCGGAGACAGGGCGACCCAGCACCCAGCATTTT
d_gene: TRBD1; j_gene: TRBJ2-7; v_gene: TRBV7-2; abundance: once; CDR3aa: CASSPQDRGRWYEQYF; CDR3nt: TGTGCCAGCAGCCCCCAGGACAGGGGGCGTTGGTACGAGCAGTACTTC
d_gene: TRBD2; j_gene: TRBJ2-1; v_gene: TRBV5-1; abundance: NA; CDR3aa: CASSPRLAGLSYNEQFF; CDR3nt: TGCGCCAGCAGCCCTCGACTAGCGGGCCTCTCCTACAATGAGCAGTTCTTC
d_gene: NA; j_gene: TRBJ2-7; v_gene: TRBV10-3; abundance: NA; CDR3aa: CAISPTGESTYEQYF; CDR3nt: TGTGCCATCAGTCCCACAGGCGAAAGCACCTACGAGCAGTACTTC
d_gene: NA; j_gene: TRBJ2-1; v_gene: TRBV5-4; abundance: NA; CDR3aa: CASSLGTSLVNEQFF; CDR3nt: TGTGCCAGCAGCTTGGGTACTAGCCTGGTAAATGAGCAGTTCTTC
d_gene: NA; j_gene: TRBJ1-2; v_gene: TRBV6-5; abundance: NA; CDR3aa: CASSSAGGSNYGYTF; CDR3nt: TGTGCCAGCAGTTCAGCGGGGGGCTCTAACTATGGCTACACCTTC
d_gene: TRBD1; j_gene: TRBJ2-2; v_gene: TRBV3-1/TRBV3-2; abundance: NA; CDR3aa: CASSQKGAGGAGELFF; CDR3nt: TGTGCCAGCAGCCAAAAGGGGGCAGGGGGTGCCGGGGAGCTGTTTTTT
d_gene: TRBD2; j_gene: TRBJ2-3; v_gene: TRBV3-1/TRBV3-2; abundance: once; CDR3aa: CASSQDRSSGGPTDTQYF; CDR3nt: TGTGCCAGCAGCCAAGATCGATCTAGCGGGGGGCCCACAGATACGCAGTATTTT
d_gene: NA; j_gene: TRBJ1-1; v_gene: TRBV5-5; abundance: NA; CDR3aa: CASSSGQEAFF; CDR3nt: TGTGCCAGCAGCTCCGGACAGGAAGCTTTCTTT
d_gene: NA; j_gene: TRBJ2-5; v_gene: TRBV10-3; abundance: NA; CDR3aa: CAISGGRVQETQYF; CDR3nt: TGTGCCATCAGTGGCGGCAGGGTCCAAGAGACCCAGTACTTC
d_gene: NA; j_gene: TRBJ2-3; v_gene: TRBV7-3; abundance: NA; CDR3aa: CASSLGAGQGTDTQYF; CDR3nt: TGTGCCAGCAGCTTAGGGGCAGGGCAGGGCACAGATACGCAGTATTTT
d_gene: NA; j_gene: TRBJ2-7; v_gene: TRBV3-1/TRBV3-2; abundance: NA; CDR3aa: CASSQDIIQQYF; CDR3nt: TGTGCCAGCAGCCAAGATATAATTCAGCAGTACTTC
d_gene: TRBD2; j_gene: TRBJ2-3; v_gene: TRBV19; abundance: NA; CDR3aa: CASSFAPFGTSGTRTDTQYF; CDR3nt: TGTGCCAGTAGTTTTGCCCCCTTCGGGACTAGCGGGACCCGGACAGATACGCAGTATTTT
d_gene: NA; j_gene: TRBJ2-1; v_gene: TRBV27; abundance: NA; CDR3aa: CASSLLRTTMNEQFF; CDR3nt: TGTGCCAGCAGTTTATTGAGGACAACAATGAATGAGCAGTTCTTC